This T cell receptor beta chain stems from a study of vaccination and CD4 T cells after COVID-19 (dated by TCRdb to between 2021 and 2024). General notes on the study: Every convalescent patient had a positive nasal swab PCR test for SARS-CoV-2, with mild disease in roughly nine patients and severe disease in one. Participants got two doses of the Pfizer-BioNTech BNT162b2 vaccine (n=8) or two doses of the Moderna mRNA-1273 vaccine (n=2). Post-vaccine blood samples were obtained a median of approximately 70 days after the second vaccine dose, with a range of roughly 12 to 250 days. Post-COVID blood samples were collected from convalescent patients a median of roughly 100 days after diagnosis, with a range of roughly 30 to 170 days. For stimulating the cultures, overlapping spike peptide pools were used, derived from SARS-CoV-2 as well as from the common cold coronaviruses HCoV-NL63, HCoV-OC43 and HCoV-229E. Control cultures used a CEFX viral epitope pool as positive control, an HIV-1 Nef peptide pool as negative control, or no peptide. The convalescent cohort included six males and four females, with two Hispanic individuals, seven Caucasians, two Asians and one multiracial person. In over 8 COVID-19 convalescent patients and a few infection-naive healthy vaccine recipients, researchers compared the spike-specific CD4+ TCR repertoire from before mRNA vaccination with the repertoire from after. The investigation overall reported the following: Among the post-vaccine SARS-CoV-2-reactive clones in convalescent patients, a median approximately 86% showed up only after vaccination, which suggests vaccine-specific priming. Of the vaccine-specific clones in convalescent patients, 304 of 307, or nearly all, reacted only to SARS-CoV-2 spike and did not cross-react with common cold coronaviruses. The number of convalescent patients in the study was relatively small, and the study did not examine early timepoints following natural infection. The median number of SARS-CoV-2-reactive clonotypes rose from 21 after infection to 38 after vaccination, but the change was not significant.

The trim is 3 bases for V and 0 bases for J, with a gap of 12 bases between the germline ends. From its cysteine to its phenylalanine, the CDR3 spans 15 amino acids. Left in the record is the CDR3 DNA by itself, 45 bases read in frame from the first base. The germline V gene (reference sequence) sets CDR1 to DFQATT and CDR2 to SNEGSKA. Taken with the paper, the label for treatment or condition translates to: roughly ten-day PBMC culture with coronavirus spike peptide pools or control peptides (ViraFEST assay). To expand antigen-specific T cells with peptide pools and then pick out the expanded clonotypes through TCR sequencing, the study relied on the ViraFEST assay. The convalescent patients' positive SARS-CoV-2 PCR tests fell between March and December 2020, which was before the Alpha, Beta and Delta variants emerged in the United States. PBMCs were cultured at roughly 1.8 million per well in IMDM supplemented with approximately 5.3% human AB serum and 8.5 to 10 IU/ml IL-2, with approximately 11 ug/ml peptide pools added. On days 3 and 7, half of the culture medium was replaced with fresh IL-2-containing medium. Once the cells had been in culture for over nine days, the EasySep CD4+ T cell isolation kit was used to isolate CD4+ T cells by negative selection. Ficoll-Paque Plus gradient centrifugation was used to isolate PBMCs from whole blood, and the isolated PBMCs were then either used fresh or cryopreserved at -140C. Culture conditions were generally each tested in triplicate wells.

Remarks on this clonotype: Its antigen target is currently unknown. No base qualities exist here, and no much larger clone lies one base off it.

The protocol used for the library was PCR. DNA from cultured CD4+ T cells was subjected to TCR sequencing with the Oncomine TCR Beta short-read assay at the Johns Hopkins FTIC core. The QIAamp micro DNA kit was used to extract genomic DNA from the cultured CD4+ T cells. Oncomine TCR Beta libraries from cultured CD4+ T cells were pooled with unique dual indexes and sequenced on an Illumina iSeq 100. Per the authors' processing: Non-productive sequences were removed, and CDR3s not starting with C, not ending with F or W, or shorter than 7 amino acids were discarded. The MANAFEST web application identified antigen-specific clonotypes by comparing peptide-stimulated wells against reference wells and other culture wells. To be called positive, a clone needed an FDR below 0.05, an odds ratio above 5, and a productive frequency above 0.1% in at least two of three replicate wells. Clonotypes that were significantly expanded in both SARS-CoV-2 spike wells and at least one common cold coronavirus spike condition were defined as cross-reactive. Similarity between CDR3 sequences was evaluated in R version 3.6.1 using Levenshtein distances (stringdist) and unrooted phylogenetic trees (ape). In TCRdb, the public reads were trimmed at Q25 with fastp and aligned with MiXCR, with productive beta chains retained. Every entry covers one CDR3 protein and lists the most common genes and DNA from its rows. The V and J calls were not made by the authors but by TCRdb's processing. The sample includes some 21,000 distinct CDR3 sequences, with 38% observed a single time. Around 5% of the sample lies in the top ten.

The origin of this receptor is a human donor who had recovered from COVID-19. Sample: CD4+ T cells from blood, cultured in vitro, taken before SARS-CoV-2 vaccination. This chain joins TRBV20-1 to TRBJ2-4; no D segment can be confidently identified. The DNA is as follows: TGCAGTGCTAGTCTTCACTTAAGAGCCAAAAACATTCAGTACTTC. This encodes CSASLHLRAKNIQYF.